These 13 T cell receptor beta chains originate from one sample sequenced in a study of blood T cell repertoires in COVID-19. Sequencing was performed with immunoSEQ multiplex PCR; in TCRdb, only in-frame clones are kept and a portion is missing. The sample records approximately 46,000 clones, roughly 86% being singletons. Material for sequencing was peripheral blood. These receptors were collected from a man aged 55 to 70 with active or convalescent COVID-19.

The chain employs TRBV24-1 and TRBJ1-4; unclear D gene. CDR3 length: 16 amino acids. The germline gives CDR1 KGHDR, CDR2 SFDVKD. Trimming stripped 3 bases from V and 8 bases from J, with 18 bases between. This CDR3 reads CATSDPNTKGGEKLFF. The CDR3 nucleotides read TGTGCCACCAGTGATCCGAACACAAAGGGCGGGGAAAAACTGTTTTTT.

The V call is TRBV19, the J call TRBJ2-1; perhaps TRBD1 as D (5 bases). Germline V gene lookup returns CDR1 LNHDA and CDR2 SQIVND (reference sequence). The CDR3 is 13 amino acids. V lost 4 bases and J 15 bases, leaving 19 bases between the germline ends. The CDR3 bases are TGTGCCAGTAGTAGTCCAGGGTGGGTAGTGCTGTTCTTC. Amino acid sequence: CASSSPGWVVLFF.

In its sample, this clone was seen a few times. The genes are TRBV5-1 and TRBJ1-2, with TRBD1 matching 11 bases. Germline-derived CDR1 and CDR2 are SGHRS and YFSETQ. The ends lost 4 bases at V and 5 bases at J; junction bases unmatched: 7. CDR3 size: 15 residues. For the CDR3, the DNA is TGCGCCAGCAGCAGGGGACAGGGGGAAACGTATGGCTACACCTTC. Encoded protein: CASSRGQGETYGYTF.

CDR3: CASSPSPTQGAANSPLHF. The CDR3 nucleotides are TGTGCCAGCAGCCCCTCCCCTACTCAGGGGGCGGCGAATTCACCCCTCCACTTT. The chain links TRBV3-1 (or the pseudogene TRBV3-2) to TRBJ1-6; 8 positions match TRBD1. The CDR3 has 18 amino acids. Germline-derived CDR1 and CDR2 are LGHDT and YNNKEL (reference sequence). V dropped 4 bases and J dropped 7; count of bases not matched to a gene: 15.

The chain has TRBV7-6 and TRBJ2-1; 10 positions match TRBD2. This CDR3 comprises 17 residues. Germline V gene lookup returns CDR1 SGHVS and CDR2 FNYEAQ. After removal of 5 bases from V and 10 bases from J, the junction contained 17 bases not matched to a gene. The CDR3 DNA follows: TGTGCCAGCAGCGCTACAAGCGGGGGGGGAATACAATTGGAGCAGTTCTTC. Translation: CASSATSGGGIQLEQFF.

The genes are TRBV5-1 and TRBJ1-4; a possible D gene is TRBD1 (5 bases). The CDR3 loop spans 16 amino acids. V lost 0 bases, J lost 3 bases, and 12 bases lay in between. CDR1 is SGHRS, CDR2 YFSETQ, per germline. Here the CDR3 reads CASSLAPGWANEKLFF. In DNA, the CDR3 is TGCGCCAGCAGCTTGGCCCCAGGGTGGGCTAATGAAAAACTGTTTTTT.

The chain joins TRBV5-1 to TRBJ1-1, with TRBD1 matching 7 bases. The CDR3 is 13 residues long. The germline CDR1 and CDR2 sequences are SGHRS and YFSETQ. Losses at the gene ends were 2 bases for V and 4 bases for J; bases not matched to a gene: 2. The CDR3 DNA is TGCGCCAGCAGCTTTGGGGACAGCACTGAAGCTTTCTTT. Encoded protein: CASSFGDSTEAFF.

This chain links TRBV9 with TRBJ2-2; D is perhaps TRBD2 (6 bases). Trimming took 2 bases from V and 2 from J, leaving 10 bases between them. This CDR3 comprises 15 residues. Germline assignment: CDR1 SGDLS and CDR2 YYNGEE. The CDR3 here is CASSVAGRNTGELFF. As DNA, the CDR3 is TGTGCCAGCAGCGTGGCGGGGAGAAACACCGGGGAGCTGTTTTTT.

This rearrangement joins TRBV19 to TRBJ1-6, with a possible D match to TRBD1 (6 bases). Trimming left V 5 bases short and J 11 bases short, with 10 bases between. CDR3 size: 12 residues. Germline CDR1 is LNHDA and CDR2 is SQIVND (reference sequence). In nucleotides, the CDR3 is TGTGCCAGTAGTCGGGGGGCAACACCCCTCCACTTT. Encoded protein: CASSRGATPLHF.

This clone has a single count. The chain carries TRBV11-1 and TRBJ1-6; no definite D call. The germline CDR1 and CDR2 sequences are SGHAT and FQDESV (reference sequence). Trimming took off 3 bases at V and 8 bases at J, with 17 bases between the two ends. The CDR3 spans 16 residues. This CDR3 is CASSLGRVTGDSPLHF. The CDR3 DNA reads as TGTGCCAGCAGCTTGGGTCGGGTAACCGGGGATTCACCCCTCCACTTT. The entire variable domain, with the rest obtained from reference TRBV11-1 and TRBJ1-6, is as follows: EAEVAQSPRYKITEKSQAVAFWCDPISGHATLYWYRQILGQGPELLVQFQDESVVDDSQLPKDRFSAERLKGVDSTLKIQPAELGDSAMYLCASSLGRVTGDSPLHFGNGTRLTVT.

The rearrangement links TRBV7-9 to TRBJ2-7; 9 bases agree with TRBD1. Trimming took 2 bases from V and 2 from J; bases not matched to a gene: 4. The CDR3 has 15 residues. CDR1 and CDR2 from the germline V gene are SEHNR and FQNEAQ (reference sequence). The CDR3 DNA is TGTGCCAGCAGCTTATGGGACAGGGAAGCCTACGAGCAGTACTTC. Translated, it gives CASSLWDREAYEQYF.

The chain recombines TRBV5-4 with TRBJ2-3, with 10 nucleotides matching TRBD2. Germline loops: CDR1 SGHNT, CDR2 YYREEE (reference sequence). The CDR3 contains 15 residues. The ends lost 1 base at V and 3 bases at J; junction bases unmatched: 2. The CDR3 protein is CASSLPSGGTDTQYF. CDR3 coding DNA: TGTGCCAGCAGCTTGCCTAGCGGGGGTACAGATACGCAGTATTTT.

This CDR3 is CASRRGPGNTIYF. CDR3 nucleotide sequence: TGTGCCAGCAGGAGGGGGCCTGGAAACACCATATATTTT. This chain uses TRBV6-5 with TRBJ1-3; 7 bases align to TRBD1. The CDR3 totals 13 residues. The germline V gene has CDR1 MNHEY and CDR2 SVGAGI. V shed 6 bases, J shed 2 bases, and the junction held 1 base outside the gene matches.